These 19 T cell receptor beta chains share one sample of origin, sequenced in a study of CD8 T cells in Susac syndrome. Reverse transcription used roughly 0.45 to 1 ug RNA and random hexamers. TCRdb re-called the immunoSEQ multiplex PCR reads through MiXCR, storing one row per CDR3 protein. The table lists approximately 190,000 distinct CDR3 sequences, about 95% of them singletons. Sequenced input: CD8+ T cells from PBMCs. Receptors were obtained from a human donor with Susac syndrome.

This rearrangement joins TRBV5-6 to TRBJ2-7; 9 bases map to TRBD1. The CDR3 length is 15 residues. V lost 4 bases and J lost 2; bases outside the gene matches: 7. Germline CDR1 and CDR2: SGHDT and YYEEEE. CDR3 region: CASSLPGTGTYEQYF. Here the CDR3 DNA reads TGTGCCAGCAGCCTACCCGGGACAGGGACCTACGAGCAGTACTTC.

V usage is TRBV7-9 and J usage is TRBJ1-1; D is uncertain. CDR3 size: 12 residues. V lost 4 bases to trimming and J lost 1 base, with 4 bases between them. Germline assignment: CDR1 SEHNR and CDR2 FQNEAQ (reference sequence). This CDR3 reads CASSSKNTEAFF. The CDR3 DNA reads as TGTGCCAGCAGCTCAAAGAACACTGAAGCTTTCTTT.

The chain couples TRBV4-1 to TRBJ2-5, with a weak D call TRBD2 (5 bases). The CDR3 runs to 16 residues. The germline CDR1 and CDR2 sequences are MGHRA and YSYEKL. The V end lost 0 bases, the J end lost 5 bases, and 16 bases lay between the germline ends. The DNA of the CDR3 is TGCGCCAGCAGCCAAGAAAGGAGGAATCTCGGGGAGACCCAGTACTTC. Amino acids: CASSQERRNLGETQYF.

The chain recombines TRBV12-3 or TRBV12-4 with TRBJ2-7; D is perhaps TRBD1 (5 bases). The CDR3 runs to 13 residues. Trimming removed 8 bases from V and 3 bases from J, with 14 bases in between. The CDR3 DNA is TGTGCCAGCGGGGCAGGCCGAGTCTACGAGCAGTACTTC. It encodes CASGAGRVYEQYF.

This clonotype appeared once. The rearrangement joins TRBV20-1 to TRBJ2-7; the D gene is possibly TRBD1 (6 bases). The CDR3 sequence is 14 residues long. V lost 4 bases and J lost 3, with 16 bases in between. The V gene's germline CDR1 is DFQATT and CDR2 SNEGSKA (reference sequence). The CDR3 coding sequence is TGCAGTGCTAATACCGGGACACGGATCTACGAGCAGTACTTC. This gives the protein CSANTGTRIYEQYF.

The chain carries TRBV28 and TRBJ2-4, with 10 bases identical to TRBD2. The CDR3 has 15 amino acids. V gave up 6 bases and J gave up 3 bases; unmatched junction bases: 5. CDR1 MDHEN and CDR2 SYDVKM come from the germline V gene. The CDR3 DNA reads as TGTGCCAGCAGCCCCAGCGGGAGGGTCAAAAACATTCAGTACTTC. This codes for CASSPSGRVKNIQYF.

The rearrangement links TRBV11-2 to TRBJ1-1; 10 positions agree with TRBD1. This CDR3 has 14 residues. CDR1 SGHAT and CDR2 FQNNGV come from the germline V gene. V dropped 6 bases and J dropped 4; count of bases not matched to a gene: 5. CDR3 DNA sequence: TGTGCCAGCAGATTGACAGGGGGCCTCACTGAAGCTTTCTTT. This translates into CASRLTGGLTEAFF.

The chain is built from TRBV12-3 or TRBV12-4 and TRBJ2-3; TRBD1 is a possible D gene (6 bases). This CDR3 is built from 15 residues. V gave up 7 bases and J gave up 5 bases, with 19 bases separating them. CDR3 sequence (DNA): TGTGCCAGCACCTTAACAGGGACCGACATAGATACGCAGTATTTT. Its protein product is CASTLTGTDIDTQYF.

The rearrangement uses TRBV11-2 and TRBJ2-3; 8 bases fit TRBD1. The CDR3 is 16 amino acids. Germline loops: CDR1 SGHAT, CDR2 FQNNGV. V shed 0 bases, J shed 0 bases, and the junction held 2 bases outside the gene matches. CDR3 DNA: TGTGCCAGCAGCTTAGAAGGACAGGGCAGCACAGATACGCAGTATTTT. Translated: CASSLEGQGSTDTQYF.

The rearrangement joins TRBV6-1 to TRBJ2-7; 10 bases align to TRBD1. Trimming cost V 10 bases and J 0 bases; bases outside gene matches: 9. This CDR3 has 15 residues. Per the germline V gene, CDR1 is MNHNS and CDR2 is SASEGT. This CDR3 is CATSIWTGGSYEQYF. The CDR3 DNA follows: TGTGCCACCTCAATTTGGACAGGGGGCTCCTACGAGCAGTACTTC.

This sequence joins TRBV13 and TRBJ2-5, with D possibly matching TRBD2 (5 bases). Germline lookup yields CDR1 PRHDT and CDR2 FYEKMQ (reference sequence). This CDR3 contains 14 residues. Trimming removed 5 bases from V and 3 bases from J, with 13 bases in between. Here the CDR3 DNA reads TGTGCCAGCAGCCCGCCTCGGCGGGAAGAGACCCAGTACTTC. Translated, it gives CASSPPRREETQYF. Supplemented by reference TRBV13 and TRBJ2-5, the full variable domain reads AAGVIQSPRHLIKEKRETATLKCYPIPRHDTVYWYQQGPGQDPQFLISFYEKMQSDKGSIPDRFSAQQFSDYHSELNMSSLELGDSALYFCASSPPRREETQYFGPGTRLLVL.

This sequence joins TRBV24-1 and TRBJ2-2; D not resolved. Looked up from germline, CDR1 is KGHDR and CDR2 is SFDVKD. The CDR3 spans 13 residues. V was shortened by 4 bases and J by 1 base, with 3 bases between the two germline ends. The CDR3 nucleotides read TGTGCCACCAGTGAGGTGAACACCGGGGAGCTGTTTTTT. Its translation: CATSEVNTGELFF.

V usage is TRBV11-2 and J usage is TRBJ2-6; D perhaps matches TRBD2 (6 bases). CDR3 length: 16 amino acids. Germline CDR1 SGHAT, CDR2 FQNNGV. The V and J ends lost 3 bases and 0 bases respectively, with 9 bases between them. CDR3 in DNA: TGTGCCAGCAGCTTTCCGGGGGACTCTGGGGCCAACGTCCTGACTTTC. The encoded protein is CASSFPGDSGANVLTF.

The chain carries TRBV4-1 and TRBJ2-1; possibly TRBD1 for D (5 bases). V shed 0 bases and J shed 6 bases, with 15 bases lying between them. Looked up from germline, CDR1 is MGHRA and CDR2 is YSYEKL. This CDR3 contains 16 residues. CDR3 in amino acids: CASSQDFSFRGNEQFF. The CDR3 nucleotides are TGCGCCAGCAGCCAAGATTTTTCTTTTAGGGGCAATGAGCAGTTCTTC.

The J gene is TRBJ2-1, the V gene TRBV20-1; the match to TRBD1 covers 9 bases. Germline CDR1 DFQATT, CDR2 SNEGSKA (reference sequence). CDR3 size: 16 residues. With 0 bases clipped from V and 5 bases from J, the junction kept 8 bases outside the gene matches. The CDR3 here is CSARDHPWTGDNEQFF. Here the CDR3 DNA reads TGCAGTGCTAGAGATCATCCGTGGACAGGGGACAATGAGCAGTTCTTC.

The chain joins TRBV20-1 to TRBJ2-7, with 7 bases aligning to TRBD2. Germline V CDR1 and CDR2: DFQATT, SNEGSKA (reference sequence). The CDR3 has 15 residues. Losses at the gene ends were 5 bases for V and 3 bases for J; bases not matched to a gene: 13. The CDR3 DNA reads as TGCAGTGCTGAGGCTAGCGGCGTAATAAACTACGAGCAGTACTTC. This gives the protein CSAEASGVINYEQYF.

The chain carries TRBV5-6 and TRBJ2-1; D call uncertain. V was pared by 4 bases and J by 6 bases, with 23 bases between. There are 17 residues in the CDR3. Germline-derived CDR1 and CDR2 are SGHDT and YYEEEE. CDR3 region: CASSLYVGGFTPNEQFF. For the CDR3, the DNA is TGTGCCAGCAGCCTCTACGTCGGCGGCTTCACCCCCAATGAGCAGTTCTTC.

CDR3 DNA sequence: TGTGCCAGCAGCCTTAACCCGGGACTAGCGGCTAAGAGCTCCTACAATGAGCAGTTCTTC. It specifies CASSLNPGLAAKSSYNEQFF. The V gene is TRBV9, the J gene TRBJ2-1, with 11 bases lining up with TRBD2. J lost 0 bases, V lost 4 bases, and 15 bases had no gene match. CDR1 SGDLS and CDR2 YYNGEE come from the germline V gene. The CDR3 spans 20 residues.

This clonotype has a single count. The chain links TRBV5-1 to TRBJ1-4, with unresolved D. Germline-derived CDR1 and CDR2 are SGHRS and YFSETQ. V lost 0 bases, J lost 0 bases, and 15 bases lay in between. The CDR3 consists of 18 residues. The CDR3 region is CASSLDIQTTATNEKLFF. CDR3 nucleotides: TGCGCCAGCAGCTTGGATATCCAGACGACTGCAACTAATGAAAAACTGTTTTTT.